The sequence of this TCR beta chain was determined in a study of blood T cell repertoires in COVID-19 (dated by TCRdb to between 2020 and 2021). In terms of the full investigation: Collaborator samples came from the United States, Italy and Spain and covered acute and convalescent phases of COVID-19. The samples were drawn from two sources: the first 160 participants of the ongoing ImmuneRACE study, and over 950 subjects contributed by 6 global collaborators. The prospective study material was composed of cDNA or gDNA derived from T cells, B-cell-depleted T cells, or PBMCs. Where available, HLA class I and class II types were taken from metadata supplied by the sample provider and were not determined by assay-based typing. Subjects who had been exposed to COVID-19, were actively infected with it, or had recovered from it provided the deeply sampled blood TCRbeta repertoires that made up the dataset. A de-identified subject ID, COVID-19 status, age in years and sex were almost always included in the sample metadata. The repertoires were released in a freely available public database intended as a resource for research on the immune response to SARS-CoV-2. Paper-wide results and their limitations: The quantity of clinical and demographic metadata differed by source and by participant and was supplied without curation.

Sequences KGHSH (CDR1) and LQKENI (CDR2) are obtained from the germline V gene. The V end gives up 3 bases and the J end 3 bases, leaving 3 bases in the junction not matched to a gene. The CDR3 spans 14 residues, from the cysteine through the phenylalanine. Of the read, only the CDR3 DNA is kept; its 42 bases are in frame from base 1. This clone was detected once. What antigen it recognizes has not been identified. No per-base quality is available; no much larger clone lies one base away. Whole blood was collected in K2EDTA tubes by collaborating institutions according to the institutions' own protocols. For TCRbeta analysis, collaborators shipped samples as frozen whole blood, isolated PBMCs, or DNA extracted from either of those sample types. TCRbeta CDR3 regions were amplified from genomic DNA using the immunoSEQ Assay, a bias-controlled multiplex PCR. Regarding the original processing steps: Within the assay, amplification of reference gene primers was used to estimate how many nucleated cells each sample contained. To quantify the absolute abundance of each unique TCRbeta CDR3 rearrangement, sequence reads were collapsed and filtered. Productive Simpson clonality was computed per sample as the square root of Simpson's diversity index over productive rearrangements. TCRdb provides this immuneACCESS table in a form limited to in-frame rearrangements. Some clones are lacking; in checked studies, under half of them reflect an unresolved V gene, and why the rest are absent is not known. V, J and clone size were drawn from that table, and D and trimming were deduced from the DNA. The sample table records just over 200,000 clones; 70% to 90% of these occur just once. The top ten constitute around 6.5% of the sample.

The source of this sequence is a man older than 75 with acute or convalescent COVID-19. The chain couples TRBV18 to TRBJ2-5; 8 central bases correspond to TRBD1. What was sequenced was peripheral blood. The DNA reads TGTGCCAGCTCACCGGGGACAGGAAAAGAGACCCAGTACTTC. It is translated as CASSPGTGKETQYF.